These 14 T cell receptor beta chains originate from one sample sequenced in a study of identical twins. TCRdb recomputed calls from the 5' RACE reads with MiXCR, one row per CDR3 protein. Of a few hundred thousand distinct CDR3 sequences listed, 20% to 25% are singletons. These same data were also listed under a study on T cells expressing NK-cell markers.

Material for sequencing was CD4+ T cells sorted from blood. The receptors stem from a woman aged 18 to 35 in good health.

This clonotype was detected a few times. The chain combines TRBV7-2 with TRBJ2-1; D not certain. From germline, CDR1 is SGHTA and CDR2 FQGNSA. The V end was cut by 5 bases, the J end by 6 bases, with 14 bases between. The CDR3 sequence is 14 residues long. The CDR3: CASSVDGRFNEQFF. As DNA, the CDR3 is TGTGCCAGCAGCGTCGATGGACGATTCAATGAGCAGTTCTTC.

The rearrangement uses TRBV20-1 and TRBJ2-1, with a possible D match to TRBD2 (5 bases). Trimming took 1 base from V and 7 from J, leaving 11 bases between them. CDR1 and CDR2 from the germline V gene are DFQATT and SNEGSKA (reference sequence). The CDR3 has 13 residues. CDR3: CSARASFGNEQFF. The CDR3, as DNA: TGCAGTGCTAGAGCTAGCTTCGGAAATGAGCAGTTCTTC.

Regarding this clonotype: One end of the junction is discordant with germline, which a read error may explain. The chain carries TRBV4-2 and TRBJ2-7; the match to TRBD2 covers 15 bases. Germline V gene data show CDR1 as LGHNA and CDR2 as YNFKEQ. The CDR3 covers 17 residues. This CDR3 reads CASSQERQAGLAGGLSF. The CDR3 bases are TGTGCCAGCAGCCAAGAGAGACAGGCAGGACTAGCGGGGGGGCTCTCCTTC.

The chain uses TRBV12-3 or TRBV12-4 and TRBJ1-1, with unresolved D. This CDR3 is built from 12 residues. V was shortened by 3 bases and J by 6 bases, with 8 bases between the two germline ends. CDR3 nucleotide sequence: TGTGCCAGCAGTTTCTCCCATTCTGAAGCTTTCTTT. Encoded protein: CASSFSHSEAFF.

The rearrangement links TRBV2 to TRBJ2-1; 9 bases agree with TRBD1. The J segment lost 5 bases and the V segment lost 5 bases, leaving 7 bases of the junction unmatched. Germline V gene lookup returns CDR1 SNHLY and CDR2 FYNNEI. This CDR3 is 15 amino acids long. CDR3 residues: CASSSNRGHDNEQFF. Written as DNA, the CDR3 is TGTGCCAGCAGTTCAAACAGGGGGCACGACAATGAGCAGTTCTTC.

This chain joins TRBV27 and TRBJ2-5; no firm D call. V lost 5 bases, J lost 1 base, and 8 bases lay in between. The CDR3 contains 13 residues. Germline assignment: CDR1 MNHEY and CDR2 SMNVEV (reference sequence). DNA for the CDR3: TGTGCCAGCAGTAGACTGTTCCAAGAGACCCAGTACTTC. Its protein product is CASSRLFQETQYF.

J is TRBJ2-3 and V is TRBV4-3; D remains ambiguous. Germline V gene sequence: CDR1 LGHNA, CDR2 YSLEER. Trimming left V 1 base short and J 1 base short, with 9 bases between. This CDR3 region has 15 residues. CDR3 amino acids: CASSQVGQRTDTQYF. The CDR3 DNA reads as TGCGCCAGCAGCCAAGTTGGGCAGCGCACAGATACGCAGTATTTT.

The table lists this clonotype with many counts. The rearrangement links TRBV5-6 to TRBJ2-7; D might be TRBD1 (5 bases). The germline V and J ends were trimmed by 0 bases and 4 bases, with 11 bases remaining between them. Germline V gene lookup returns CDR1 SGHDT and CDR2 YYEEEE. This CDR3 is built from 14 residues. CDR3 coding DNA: TGTGCCAGCAGCTTGGATAGGGGAACTTACGAGCAGTACTTC. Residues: CASSLDRGTYEQYF.

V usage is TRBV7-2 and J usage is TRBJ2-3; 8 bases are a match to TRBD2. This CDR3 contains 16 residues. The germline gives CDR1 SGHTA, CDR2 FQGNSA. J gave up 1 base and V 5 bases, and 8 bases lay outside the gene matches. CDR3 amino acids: CASSVISGKGTDTQYF. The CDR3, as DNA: TGTGCCAGCAGCGTAATTAGCGGGAAGGGCACAGATACGCAGTATTTT.

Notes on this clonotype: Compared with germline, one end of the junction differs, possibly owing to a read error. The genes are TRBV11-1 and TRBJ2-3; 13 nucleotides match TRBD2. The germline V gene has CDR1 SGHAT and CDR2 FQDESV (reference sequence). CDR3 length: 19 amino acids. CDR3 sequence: CPSSSQLAGGPGVRDTQYF. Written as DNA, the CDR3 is TGTCCCAGCAGCTCTCAACTAGCGGGAGGGCCCGGGGTCAGAGATACGCAGTATTTT.

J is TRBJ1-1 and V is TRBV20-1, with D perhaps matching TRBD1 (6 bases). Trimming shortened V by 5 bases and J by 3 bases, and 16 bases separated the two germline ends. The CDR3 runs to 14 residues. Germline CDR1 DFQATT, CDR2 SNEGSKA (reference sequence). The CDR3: CSAFPGARDTEAFF. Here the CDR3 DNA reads TGCAGTGCTTTCCCAGGGGCTAGGGACACTGAAGCTTTCTTT.

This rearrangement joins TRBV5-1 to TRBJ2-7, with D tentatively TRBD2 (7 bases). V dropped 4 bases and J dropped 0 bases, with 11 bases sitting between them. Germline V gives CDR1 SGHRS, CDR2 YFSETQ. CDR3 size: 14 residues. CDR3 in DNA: TGCGCCAGCAGCACGGGGGGCGGCTCCTACGAGCAGTACTTC. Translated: CASSTGGGSYEQYF.

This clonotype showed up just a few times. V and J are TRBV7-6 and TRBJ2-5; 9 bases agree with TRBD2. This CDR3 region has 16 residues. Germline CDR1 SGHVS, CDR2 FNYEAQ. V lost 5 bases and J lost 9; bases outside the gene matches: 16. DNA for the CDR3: TGTGCCAGCAGCCTGACGACTAGCGGTGCTTTTCGTCCCCAGTACTTC. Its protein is CASSLTTSGAFRPQYF. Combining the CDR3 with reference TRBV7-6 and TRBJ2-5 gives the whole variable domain GAGVSQSPRYKVTKRGQDVALRCDPISGHVSLYWYRQALGQGPEFLTYFNYEAQQDKSGLPNDRFSAERPEGSISTLTIQRTEQRDSAMYRCASSLTTSGAFRPQYFGPGTRLLVL.

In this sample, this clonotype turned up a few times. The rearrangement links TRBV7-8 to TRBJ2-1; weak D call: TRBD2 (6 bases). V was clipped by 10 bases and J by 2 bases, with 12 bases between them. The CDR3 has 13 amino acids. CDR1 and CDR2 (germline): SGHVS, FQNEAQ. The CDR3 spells CATTVAAYNEQFF. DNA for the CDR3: TGTGCCACCACCGTAGCGGCCTACAATGAGCAGTTCTTC.